This T cell receptor beta chain derives from a study of regulatory T cells in long-lasting Graves disease (dated by TCRdb to the early 2020s). As for the study more broadly: Newly diagnosed Graves' disease patients had taken antithyroid drugs for less than 3 months. This study used TCR sequencing and RNA sequencing of peripheral blood to compare persistent Graves' disease patients against newly diagnosed Graves' disease patients. The study was registered as a clinical trial and conducted in China. A total of roughly 35 samples underwent TCR sequencing: about 13 from persistent and around 20 from newly diagnosed Graves' disease patients. Overall results and qualifications from the work: TRBV28, TRBJ1-2 and TRBJ2-5 were preferentially used in persistent disease, while TRBV20-1 and TRBJ2-1 were favored in newly diagnosed disease. The study examined only peripheral blood because the primary lesion, thyroid tissue, could not be accessed. Only the TCR beta chain was sequenced and analyzed. Lower TCR Shannon entropy and fewer highly expanded clones were observed in persistent Graves' disease patients than in newly diagnosed patients, which suggested clonal expansion. As a limitation, the authors acknowledged that the small sample size may reduce accuracy. Persistent patients shared more public clonotypes among themselves (under 3,000) than newly diagnosed patients did (more than 950).

This clonotype was seen repeatedly, ten times or more. The specificity of this receptor is unknown. No much larger clone is present one base from it, and per-base qualities are unavailable. The intended sense of this specimen's time point label: newly diagnosed GD, antithyroid drugs for less than 3 months. RNA was extracted from PBMCs in TRIzol for both TCR sequencing and RNA sequencing. Graves' disease was diagnosed according to American Thyroid Association guidelines. Recruitment of patients was carried out at an endocrinology department in Xi'an, China. From each patient, approximately 9 milliliters of peripheral blood was collected into an EDTA anticoagulant tube. Ficoll Paque Plus density gradient separation was used to isolate PBMCs, and no further T cell sorting was performed. RNA quality was checked with an Agilent 2100 Bioanalyzer and agarose gel, and concentration with a NanoDrop 2000. The library was obtained by multiplex PCR. The instrument given in TCRdb is Illumina HiSeq 4000. iRepertoire HTBI primers and Arm-PCR amplification of CDR3 regions were used to construct TCR beta libraries. Before sequencing, the PCR products went through gel purification. Per the source publication's procedure: A total of 60 to 80 TRBV and under 15 TRBJ segments were identified across samples and were used for gene usage analysis of CDR3 amino acid clonotypes. Filtered high-quality paired reads were merged into contigs using COPE and FqMerger. BLAST was used to align contigs to the IMGT TRBV, TRBD and TRBJ reference genes, and CDR3 was defined following IMGT. Any clonotype with a frequency above 0.1% was counted as a highly expanded clone. Repertoire diversity was measured by Shannon entropy, and V-J evenness by the Gini coefficient. A clonotype was considered public if more than one individual shared it. Starting from the raw public reads, TCRdb applied fastp trimming at Q25, assembled clones with MiXCR and retained in-frame beta chains. Entries that share a CDR3 protein sequence are merged under the most common genes and DNA. The authors' filters were not applied to this entry. The sample has under 300,000 distinct CDR3 sequences on record, about 19% of them singletons. The ten largest clones take up about 15% of the sample.

V lost 2 bases and J lost 4 bases; the stretch between them is 14 bases long. From a lookup of the germline V gene, CDR1 and CDR2 are SNHLY and FYNNEI. The CDR3 runs 16 residues from the cysteine to the phenylalanine. Just CDR3 DNA is preserved here, 48 bases in frame from base 1. The chain is encoded by TRBV2 joined to TRBJ2-2; the D region is possibly TRBD1 or TRBD2, each matching across 6 bases. The receptor comes from a female donor with Graves disease. The material sequenced was peripheral blood mononuclear cells (PBMCs), taken at new diagnosis, from a patient treated with antithyroid drugs. The CDR3 region reads CASSEYGGEGTGELFF. The DNA reads as follows: TGTGCCAGCAGTGAATACGGGGGCGAGGGCACCGGGGAGCTGTTTTTT.